The 12 T cell receptor beta chains in this list originate from one sample, sequenced in a study of T cells in Graves' hyperthyroidism and ophthalmopathy. TCR beta CDR3 regions were amplified from RNA. An initial round of RT-PCR targeting the TCR CDR3 relied on the HTBI primer set. Each CDR3 protein gets one entry after TCRdb re-called the multiplex PCR reads with MiXCR. The table records 250,000 or so distinct CDR3 sequences, 13% to 15% of them present only once. What was sequenced was blood. These receptors were taken from a middle-aged woman with Graves' hyperthyroidism that later progressed to Graves' ophthalmopathy.

In its sample, this clonotype was seen a few times. This chain links TRBV5-5 with TRBJ2-3; D is uncertain. The germline V gene encodes CDR1 SGHKS and CDR2 YYEKEE (reference sequence). Trimming took off 0 bases at V and 0 bases at J, with 14 bases between the two ends. The CDR3 is 17 amino acids. The CDR3 nucleotides are TGTGCCAGCAGCTTGGTTCTGGGCGTTAGTAGCACAGATACGCAGTATTTT. Encoded protein: CASSLVLGVSSTDTQYF.

This clonotype turned up a few times. The genes are TRBV5-1 and TRBJ2-7, with TRBD2 matching over 8 bases. This CDR3 spans 16 amino acids. Unmatched junction bases numbered 13, after V lost 5 bases and J lost 3 bases. Germline V gives CDR1 SGHRS, CDR2 YFSETQ. The CDR3 loop is CASSRRTSRMNYEQYF. In DNA form, the CDR3 reads TGCGCCAGCAGTCGTCGGACTAGCAGGATGAACTACGAGCAGTACTTC.

This clonotype has ten or more counts. The chain has TRBV19 and TRBJ2-5; D is uncertain. With 7 bases removed from V and 7 bases from J, the gap between germline ends came to 19 bases. The length of the CDR3 is 14 residues. The V gene's germline CDR1 is LNHDA and CDR2 SQIVND (reference sequence). CDR3 in amino acids: CASTPQHGFGTQYF. DNA for the CDR3: TGTGCCAGTACCCCACAGCACGGTTTCGGGACCCAGTACTTC.

In this sample, this clonotype turned up many times. The rearrangement uses TRBV6-1 and TRBJ1-2; 12 bases fit TRBD1. The CDR3 has 17 residues. Unmatched junction bases numbered 11, after V lost 2 bases and J lost 7 bases. Germline V CDR1 and CDR2: MNHNS, SASEGT. In DNA form, the CDR3 reads TGTGCCAGCAGTGAAATTCCTACTGGGACAGGGGGCCGTGGCTACACCTTC. This codes for CASSEIPTGTGGRGYTF.

V gene TRBV7-6 combines with J gene TRBJ1-2, with D possibly TRBD1 on 6 matching bases. Trimming took off 11 bases at V and 4 bases at J, with 11 bases between the two ends. Germline lookup yields CDR1 SGHVS and CDR2 FNYEAQ. The CDR3 has 11 residues. The DNA of the CDR3 is TGTGCCGGAGGGGGACCCTATGGCTACACCTTC. Protein: CAGGGPYGYTF.

As concerns this clonotype: The CDR3 does not end in the conserved phenylalanine or tryptophan, so this is likely a read error. It is unclear where the CDR3 begins or ends on the DNA, so no DNA is shown, and the CDR3 is as TCRdb lists it. The V call is TRBV18, the J call TRBJ1-5. The germline V gene encodes CDR1 KGHSH and CDR2 LQKENI. The CDR3 extends over 15 residues, inclusive of both ends. The CDR3 loop is CASSPAGQSHQPRHV.

This clonotype appeared many times. This chain uses TRBV5-1 with TRBJ2-3, with D possibly matching TRBD1 (6 bases). CDR1 is SGHRS, CDR2 YFSETQ, per germline. V lost 4 bases, J lost 0 bases, and 18 bases lay in between. There are 17 residues in the CDR3. The CDR3 coding sequence is TGCGCCAGCAGCGGGATAGGGGACACCACTAGCACAGATACGCAGTATTTT. Its protein product is CASSGIGDTTSTDTQYF.

The chain uses TRBV28 and TRBJ1-6, with D perhaps TRBD1 (6 bases). Germline CDR1 and CDR2: MDHEN and SYDVKM. Trimming took off 2 bases at V and 9 bases at J, with 14 bases between the two ends. The CDR3 extends over 15 amino acids. The CDR3 here is CASSLMVGGGSPLHF. Written as DNA, the CDR3 is TGTGCCAGCAGTTTAATGGTAGGGGGTGGTTCACCCCTCCACTTT. Supplemented by reference TRBV28 and TRBJ1-6, the full variable domain reads DVKVTQSSRYLVKRTGEKVFLECVQDMDHENMFWYRQDPGLGLRLIYFSYDVKMKEKGDIPEGYSVSREKKERFSLILESASTNQTSMYLCASSLMVGGGSPLHFGNGTRLTVT.

The chain links TRBV27 to TRBJ1-5, with TRBD1 as a possible D gene (5 bases). The CDR3 extends over 11 amino acids. V lost 8 bases and J lost 15, with 17 bases in between. Germline lookup yields CDR1 MNHEY and CDR2 SMNVEV (reference sequence). This CDR3 is CASSLTGTRHF. The CDR3 DNA reads as TGTGCCAGCTCCTTAACCGGGACCCGGCATTTT.

This rearrangement joins TRBV28 to TRBJ2-7; maybe TRBD2 (5 bases). The CDR3 is made up of 15 amino acids. V gave up 6 bases and J gave up 2 bases, with 17 bases separating them. Germline V gene lookup returns CDR1 MDHEN and CDR2 SYDVKM. CDR3 nucleotide sequence: TGTGCCAGCAGCCAAGCCGCGGGTCGCGCCTACGAGCAGTACTTC. Residues: CASSQAAGRAYEQYF.

The chain links TRBV24-1 to TRBJ2-1, with 9 bases fitting TRBD2. This CDR3 has 17 residues. The V gene end was trimmed by 3 bases and the J gene end by 6 bases; junction bases not matched to a gene: 11. CDR1 KGHDR and CDR2 SFDVKD come from the germline V gene. CDR3 region: CATSDPPGAGGPNEQFF. Written as DNA, the CDR3 is TGTGCCACCAGTGATCCCCCCGGGGCGGGAGGGCCCAATGAGCAGTTCTTC.

The chain's CDR3 is CASSFGQGQPQHF. The CDR3 coding sequence is TGTGCCAGCAGCTTCGGACAGGGTCAGCCCCAGCATTTT. The rearrangement uses TRBV5-6 and TRBJ1-5, with TRBD1 identical over 8 bases. Germline V gives CDR1 SGHDT, CDR2 YYEEEE. CDR3 length: 13 amino acids. V dropped 2 bases and J dropped 6; count of bases not matched to a gene: 1.